This T cell receptor beta chain is drawn from a study of T-cell memory formation after mild COVID-19 (dated by TCRdb to 2020 to 2023). In the study overall: TCR sequence clusters from the two donors were found to be largely donor specific. In two donors, T-cell clones that expanded and contracted after mild COVID-19 were followed by sequencing TCRalpha and TCRbeta repertoires longitudinally. Two young, previously healthy adult volunteers, one female and one male, were included in the cohort.

From its cysteine to its phenylalanine, the CDR3 spans 15 amino acids. Only the CDR3 DNA is retained, 45 bases long and in frame from the first base. After removal of 1 base from V and 0 bases from J, the junction retains 5 bases not matched to a gene. CDR1 DFQATT and CDR2 SNEGSKA are derived from the germline V gene (reference sequence). Points on this clonotype: Its antigen remains unidentified. Nothing much larger sits one base from this clone, and base qualities are not available.

Study-wide findings and limitations: Contracting CD4+ clones were located mainly in the CM and EM memory subsets, whereas CD8+ clones were found to be enriched in EMRA. Clones contracting from day 15 to 85 had balanced CD4/CD8 phenotypes, while a second wave expanding from day 15 to 37 was biased towards CD4+. Some responding clones were detected in pre-infection memory, which suggested that pre-existing cross-reactive memory T cells had joined the SARS-CoV-2 response. SARS-CoV-2 specificity of the second-wave clones peaking on day 37 was not confirmed. Only a couple of mild cases were covered in the study, and larger cohorts including severe cases with pre-infection samples were considered necessary.

Ficoll-Paque density gradient centrifugation was used to isolate PBMCs. Sequencing relied on an Illumina NovaSeq 6000. TCRalpha and TCRbeta cDNA libraries were constructed by 5'RACE with constant-segment primers, with sample barcodes and unique molecular identifiers being introduced. Trizol reagent was used to extract RNA from every sample. The libraries were amplified in two PCR steps, and the second step added a second sample barcode and Illumina TruSeq adapters. Sequencing of libraries was performed on an Illumina NovaSeq with 2 x 150 bp paired-end reads. Turning to the authors' computational methods: With migec v1.2.7, reads were demultiplexed and then collapsed into UMI-guided consensus sequences. With mixcr v2.1.11, UMI consensuses were aligned to TRA and TRB V and J templates and assembled into clonotypes. Clonotypes were classified as expanded or contracted when called significant by both edgeR and NoisET, with noise models trained on biological replicates. edgeR calls used a false discovery rate-adjusted p below 0.01 and a log2 fold-change threshold of 1. As an exploratory analysis of dynamics, max-normalized trajectories of the 1000 most abundant clonotypes were examined by PCA with hierarchical clustering. Separately sequenced CD4+ and CD8+ repertoires were used to assign a CD4 or CD8 phenotype to each responding clone. The public reads were run again by TCRdb, first through fastp at Q25 and then through MiXCR, and only productive beta chains were kept. Duplicate CDR3 protein sequences are folded into a single record with the most common DNA and genes. TCRdb, rather than the study authors, made the V and J calls. This sample lists fewer than 500,000 distinct CDR3 sequences; 20% to 30% were detected once. Roughly an eighth of the sample lies in the top ten.

The sequence came from an adult woman who had mild COVID-19 (a few samples of this study predate the infection). The sample titles of this study are shuffled in the database, so cell type and time point are left out; the donor was told from shared clones. The material sequenced was PBMCs or a T cell subset sorted from them (not recorded which). The sequence is built from TRBV20-1 and TRBJ2-7; 8 bases in between match TRBD2. The CDR3 amino acid sequence is: CSARGSGGSSYEQYF. The base sequence is TGCAGTGCTAGAGGGAGCGGGGGAAGCTCCTACGAGCAGTACTTC.